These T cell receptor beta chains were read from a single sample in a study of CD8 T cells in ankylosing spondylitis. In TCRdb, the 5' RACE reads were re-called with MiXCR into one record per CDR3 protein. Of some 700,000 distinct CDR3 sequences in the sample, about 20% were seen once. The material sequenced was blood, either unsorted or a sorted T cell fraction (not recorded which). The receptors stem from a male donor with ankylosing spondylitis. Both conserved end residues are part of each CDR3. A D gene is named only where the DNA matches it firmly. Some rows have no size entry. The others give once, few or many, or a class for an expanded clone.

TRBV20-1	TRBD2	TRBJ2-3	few	TGCAGTGTAGGACTAGCGGTCCCCACAGATACGCAGTATTTT	CSVGLAVPTDTQYF
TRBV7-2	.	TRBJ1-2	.	TGTGCCAGCAGCTTAGATGGGAATAGGGATGGCTACACCTTC	CASSLDGNRDGYTF
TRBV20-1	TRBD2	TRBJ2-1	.	TGCAGTGCTAGAGATCCCGGACTAGCGGCCTCCTACAATGAGCAGTTCTTC	CSARDPGLAASYNEQFF
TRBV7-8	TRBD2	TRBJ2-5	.	TGTGCCAGCCCCCCGTGGGGGGACTACCCCCAAGAGACCCAGTACTTC	CASPPWGDYPQETQYF
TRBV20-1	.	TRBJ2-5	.	TGCAGTGCACAGGACCAAACGTCTGGGACCCAGTACTTC	CSAQDQTSGTQYF
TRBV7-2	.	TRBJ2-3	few	TGTGCCAGCAGCCCAGGTCGCCAAGCGGCGACGCAGTATTTT	CASSPGRQAATQYF
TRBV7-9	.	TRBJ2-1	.	TGTGCCAGCAGCTTAGACGGGACTGCCTACAATGAGCAGTTCTTC	CASSLDGTAYNEQFF
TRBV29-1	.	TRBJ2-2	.	TGCAGCGTACTACAGGGATTCAGCGGGAAGGACACCGGGGAGCTGTTTTTT	CSVLQGFSGKDTGELFF
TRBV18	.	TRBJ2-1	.	TGTGCCAGCTCACCACCGGAGGTCTACAATGAGCAGTTCTTC	CASSPPEVYNEQFF
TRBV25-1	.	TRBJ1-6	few	TGTGCCAGCAATCTTCTTAATTCACCCCTCCACTTT	CASNLLNSPLHF
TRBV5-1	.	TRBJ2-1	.	TGCGCCAGCAGCTTGGGAGGGACATACTACAATGAGCAGTTCTTC	CASSLGGTYYNEQFF
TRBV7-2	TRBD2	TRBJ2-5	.	TGTGCCAGCAGCTTAGCCCCCCCGACGCGGCTAGCGGGAGGGCAAGAGACCCAGTACTTC	CASSLAPPTRLAGGQETQYF
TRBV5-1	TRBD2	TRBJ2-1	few	TGCGCCAGCAGCCTGGCGCTAGCGGGGGGCCGGAATCAGTACAATGAGCAGTTCTTC	CASSLALAGGRNQYNEQFF
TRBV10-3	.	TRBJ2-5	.	TGTGCCATCAGTGCGGACCTAAATAGGCAAGAGACCCAGTACTTC	CAISADLNRQETQYF
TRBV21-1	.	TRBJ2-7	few	TGTGCCAGCAGCAATGAGACTCGTTCCCGGGAACAGTACTTC	CASSNETRSREQYF
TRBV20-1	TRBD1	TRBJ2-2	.	TGCAGTGCTAGAGATCGGTCAGGGGGCCGGAGGGAGCTGTTTTTT	CSARDRSGGRRELFF
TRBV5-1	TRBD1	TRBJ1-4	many	TGCGCCAGCAGCGGACAGGGAAAGGAAGAAAAACTGTTTTTT	CASSGQGKEEKLFF
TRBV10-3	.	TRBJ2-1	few	TGTGCCATCAGCGTTAGGACTCACTCCTACAATGAGCAGTTCTTC	CAISVRTHSYNEQFF
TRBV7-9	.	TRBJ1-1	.	TGTGCCAGCAGCCCCCCAGGGGTAGGGAACACTGAAGCTTTCTTT	CASSPPGVGNTEAFF
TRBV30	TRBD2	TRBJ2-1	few	TGTGCCTGGAGTCATAGCGGGGTCTACAATGAGCAGTTCTTC	CAWSHSGVYNEQFF
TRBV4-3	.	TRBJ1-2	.	TGCGCCAGCAGCCAAGATCCTGCCCCGGGAATCTATGGCTACACCTTC	CASSQDPAPGIYGYTF
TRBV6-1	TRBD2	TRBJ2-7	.	TGTGCCAGCAAGCCGACTAGCGGGTCTACCTACGAGCAGTACTTC	CASKPTSGSTYEQYF
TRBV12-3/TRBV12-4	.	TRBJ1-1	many	TGTGCCAGCAGTTTACGAATCCCGACGGCTTTCTTT	CASSLRIPTAFF
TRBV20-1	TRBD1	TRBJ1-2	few	TGCAGTGCTAAACCCCCCGGGACAGGGATTGGCTACACCTTC	CSAKPPGTGIGYTF
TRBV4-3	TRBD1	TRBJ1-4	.	TGCGCCAGCAGCCAAGCAACAGGGGGGTGGGAAAAACTGTTTTTT	CASSQATGGWEKLFF
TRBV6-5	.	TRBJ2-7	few	TGTGCCAGCAGTTTGGACGGGTCATTGGACGAGCAGTACTTC	CASSLDGSLDEQYF
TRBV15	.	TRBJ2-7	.	TGTGCCACCAGCACAGGGGAGAGAGGGGAGCAGTACTTC	CATSTGERGEQYF
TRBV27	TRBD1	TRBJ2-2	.	TGTGCCAGCAGCTTTAGGAGACCGGGACAGAATCCCCATGGGACCGGGGAGCTGTTTTTT	CASSFRRPGQNPHGTGELFF
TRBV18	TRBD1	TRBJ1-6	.	TGTGCCAGCTCACCACCCCGGACAGGGACGGGTTCACCCCTCCACTTT	CASSPPRTGTGSPLHF
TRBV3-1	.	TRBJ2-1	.	TGTGCCAGCAGCGACCAGGGGAACGGGATCTACAATGAGCAGTTCTTC	CASSDQGNGIYNEQFF
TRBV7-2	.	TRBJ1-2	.	TGTGCCAGCAGCCAACAGGAAGGCTATGGCTACACCTTC	CASSQQEGYGYTF
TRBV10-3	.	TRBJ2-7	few	TGTGCCACCGGGACTGCGAGCTCCTACGAGCAGTACTTC	CATGTASSYEQYF
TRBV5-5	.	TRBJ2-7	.	TGTGCCAGCAGCAGGGAGTGGACCCTCTACGAGCAGTACTTC	CASSREWTLYEQYF
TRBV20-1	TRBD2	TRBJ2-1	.	TGCAGTGCTAGCCGACTAGCGGGAGATGAGCAGTTCTTC	CSASRLAGDEQFF
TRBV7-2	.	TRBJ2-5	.	TGTGCCAGCAGCCCATTCGCCGACAGCCGACAAGAGACCCAGTACTTC	CASSPFADSRQETQYF
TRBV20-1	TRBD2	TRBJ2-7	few	TGCAGTGCTAGTGGTCTAGCGGGTAGGAGCTCCTACGAGCAGTACTTC	CSASGLAGRSSYEQYF
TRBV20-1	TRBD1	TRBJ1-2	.	TGCAGTGCGACCATGGGACAGGTGACTGGCTACACCTTC	CSATMGQVTGYTF
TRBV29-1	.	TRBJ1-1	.	TGCAGCGTTGGTATAGGGCCCGGGACTGAAGCTTTCTTT	CSVGIGPGTEAFF
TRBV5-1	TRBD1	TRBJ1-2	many	TGCGCCAGCAGCACTGGGACAGGTCTCGGCTACACCTTC	CASSTGTGLGYTF
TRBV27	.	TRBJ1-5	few	TGTGCCAGCAGTCTCAACGGGGGGATGTATAGCAATCAGCCCCAGCATTTT	CASSLNGGMYSNQPQHF
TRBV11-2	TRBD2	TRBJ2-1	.	TGTGCCAGCAGCCCGGGGAGCGGGAGTTTGGGGGGCAATGAGCAGTTCTTC	CASSPGSGSLGGNEQFF
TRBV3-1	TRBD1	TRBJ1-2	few	TGTGCCAGCAGCCACCGGACAGGGGAGGATGGCTACACCTTC	CASSHRTGEDGYTF
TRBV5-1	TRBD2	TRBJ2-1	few	TGCGCCAGCAGCTTGGTGGGACTAGACGGTGATGAGCAGTTCTTC	CASSLVGLDGDEQFF
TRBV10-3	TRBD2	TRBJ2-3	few	TGTGCCATCAGTGAGCCCGGACTAGCGGGTTCCCGACTATTAGATACGCAGTATTTT	CAISEPGLAGSRLLDTQYF
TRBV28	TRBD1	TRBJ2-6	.	TGTGCCAGCAGTTTATTGGGACAGGGTAGGCCTGGGGCCAACGTCCTGACTTTC	CASSLLGQGRPGANVLTF
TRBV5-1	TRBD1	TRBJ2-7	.	TGCGCCAGCGCTCCAGGGGGCGTTTCCTACGAGCAGTACTTC	CASAPGGVSYEQYF
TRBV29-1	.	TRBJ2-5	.	TGCAGCGTTGCCCCGGGGGGCGGAGAGACCCAGTACTTC	CSVAPGGGETQYF
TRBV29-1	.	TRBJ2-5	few	TGCAGCGTTGATGCAGTCGGAGAGACCCAGTACTTC	CSVDAVGETQYF
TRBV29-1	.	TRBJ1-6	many	TGCAGCGTTGAAGGGGTGGCTGGGCCCAATAATTCACCCCTCCACTTT	CSVEGVAGPNNSPLHF
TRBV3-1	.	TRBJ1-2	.	TGTGCCAGCAGTCCCCTACTTAACTATGGCTACACCTTC	CASSPLLNYGYTF